The 30 T cell receptor beta chains in this list originate from one sample, sequenced in a study of cytomegalovirus exposure and HLA in healthy donors. PCR employed 60 Vbeta and 13 Jbeta primers. Libraries were prepared by immunoSEQ multiplex PCR; TCRdb keeps only in-frame clonotypes and omits some of them. The data show 150,000 to 200,000 clones, with around 77% seen just once and about 1.9% held by the top ten. The material sequenced was PBMCs. The receptors derive from a man younger than 45 in good health and CMV-seronegative.

The rearrangement uses TRBV6-6 and TRBJ2-7; 8 bases line up with TRBD1. V gave up 2 bases and J gave up 2 bases; unmatched junction bases: 5. The CDR3 runs 15 residues. Germline loops: CDR1 MNHNY, CDR2 SVGAGI (reference sequence). CDR3 residues: CASSYAGRGPYEQYF. DNA of the CDR3: TGTGCCAGCAGTTACGCGGGCAGGGGGCCCTACGAGCAGTACTTC.

This chain connects TRBV5-6 to TRBJ1-1; tentative D call: TRBD1 (6 bases). Trimming pared 0 bases from V and 8 bases from J, leaving 11 bases between. Germline V gene data show CDR1 as SGHDT and CDR2 as YYEEEE. The length of the CDR3 is 13 residues. The chain's CDR3 is CASSLVIGTEAFF. CDR3 DNA sequence: TGTGCCAGCAGCTTGGTCATTGGGACAGAAGCTTTCTTT.

The rearrangement joins TRBV14 to TRBJ2-1, with 11 bases matching TRBD2. The CDR3 is 15 amino acids. Germline V CDR1 and CDR2: SGHDN, FVKESK. With V trimmed by 0 bases and J by 9 bases, 4 bases remained unmatched. Written as DNA, the CDR3 is TGTGCCAGCAGCCAAGAACTAGCGGGAGTAGGTGAGCAGTTCTTC. It codes for CASSQELAGVGEQFF.

This clone was found a few times. The chain is built from TRBV28 and TRBJ1-6, with D uncertain. Trimming shortened V by 6 bases and J by 7 bases, and 10 bases separated the two germline ends. The CDR3 consists of 13 residues. Germline CDR1 and CDR2: MDHEN and SYDVKM. The CDR3 here is CASRVGENSPLHF. CDR3 in DNA: TGTGCCAGCAGGGTTGGTGAGAATTCACCCCTCCACTTT.

V is TRBV29-1 and J is TRBJ1-4; D unresolved. Germline V gene lookup returns CDR1 SQVTM and CDR2 ANQGSEA. Trimming took off 6 bases at V and 8 bases at J, with 13 bases between the two ends. The CDR3 covers 12 residues. Written as DNA, the CDR3 is TGCAGCGTCGTACAGTGGAACGAAAAACTGTTTTTT. The encoded protein is CSVVQWNEKLFF.

For this clone: An end of the junction differs from the germline gene, which may be a read error. The rearrangement links TRBV5-1 to TRBJ2-1; D could derive from TRBD1 or TRBD2 (6 bases each). In germline, CDR1 is SGHRS, CDR2 YFSETQ. This CDR3 contains 16 residues. CDR3 sequence reads: CASSLGGAAGYNEQFF. CDR3 nucleotide sequence: TGCGCCAGCAGTTTGGGGGGCGCGGCGGGATACAATGAGCAGTTCTTC.

The chain recombines TRBV4-1 with TRBJ2-7, with 13 nucleotides matching TRBD2. The J segment lost 3 bases and the V segment lost 1 base, leaving 6 bases of the junction unmatched. There are 17 residues in the CDR3. CDR1 MGHRA and CDR2 YSYEKL come from the germline V gene. CDR3 coding DNA: TGCGCCAGCAGCCAAGGACTAGCGGGAGGCTCGAGCTACGAGCAGTACTTC. Residues: CASSQGLAGGSSYEQYF.

The genes are TRBV5-1 and TRBJ1-2; 12 bases map to TRBD1. V trimming: 3 bases; J trimming: 8 bases; junction bases outside the gene matches: 2. The CDR3 consists of 13 residues. The V gene's germline CDR1 is SGHRS and CDR2 YFSETQ. This CDR3 is CASSWDRGQGYTF. CDR3 DNA: TGCGCCAGCAGCTGGGACAGGGGGCAAGGCTACACCTTC.

The chain employs TRBV5-1 and TRBJ2-3; the D gene is possibly TRBD1 (5 bases). Germline V CDR1 and CDR2: SGHRS, YFSETQ. Between the trimmed V and J ends, which lost 0 bases and 5 bases, there was a span of 16 bases. The CDR3 runs 16 residues. This CDR3 reads CASSLDVRVERDTQYF. The CDR3, as DNA: TGCGCCAGCAGCTTGGATGTCAGGGTCGAGAGAGATACGCAGTATTTT.

The CDR3 DNA follows: TGTGCCAGCAGTTTTCCAGGGGGGAACGAGCAGTACTTC. As protein: CASSFPGGNEQYF. The chain joins TRBV27 to TRBJ2-7, with a weak D call TRBD1 (7 bases). Germline V CDR1 and CDR2: MNHEY, SMNVEV (reference sequence). V gave up 3 bases and J gave up 5 bases, with 11 bases separating them. There are 13 residues in the CDR3.

The chain carries TRBV6-5 and TRBJ2-2; D not certain. The CDR3 is 12 residues long. CDR1 and CDR2 from the germline V gene are MNHEY and SVGAGI. Trimming pared 2 bases from V and 13 bases from J, leaving 11 bases between. Here the CDR3 DNA reads TGTGCCAGCAGTTACCTGAGAGGTGTGCTGTTTTTT. It codes for CASSYLRGVLFF.

V and J are TRBV9 and TRBJ2-2; 9 bases agree with TRBD1. The germline V gene encodes CDR1 SGDLS and CDR2 YYNGEE. The CDR3 has 15 amino acids. With 5 bases clipped from V and 5 bases from J, the junction kept 7 bases outside the gene matches. For the CDR3, the DNA is TGTGCCAGCAGGGGGGGACAGGGTTTGACCGGGGAGCTGTTTTTT. Its translation: CASRGGQGLTGELFF.

The rearrangement joins TRBV6-1 to TRBJ1-2; 7 nucleotides match TRBD1. Germline V lookup: CDR1 MNHNS, CDR2 SASEGT. V shed 0 bases, J shed 4 bases, and the junction held 2 bases outside the gene matches. The CDR3 loop spans 14 amino acids. This CDR3 reads CASSEATGLYGYTF. CDR3 nucleotides: TGTGCCAGCAGTGAAGCGACAGGGCTCTATGGCTACACCTTC.

This rearrangement joins TRBV6-1 to TRBJ2-7, with TRBD2 matching 10 bases. This CDR3 is 14 amino acids long. After removal of 7 bases from V and 6 bases from J, the junction contained 9 bases not matched to a gene. Germline V lookup: CDR1 MNHNS, CDR2 SASEGT. The CDR3 region is CASKKAGGPVEQYF. The CDR3, as DNA: TGTGCCAGCAAAAAAGCGGGAGGGCCAGTCGAGCAGTACTTC.

Only one count was recorded for this clone. The V and J genes are TRBV6-1 and TRBJ1-2; a possible D gene is TRBD1 (5 bases). V dropped 6 bases and J dropped 6 bases, with 17 bases sitting between them. CDR3 length: 14 amino acids. Germline values: CDR1 MNHNS, CDR2 SASEGT. This chain's CDR3 is CASRGLITLDGYTF. DNA for the CDR3: TGTGCCAGCAGGGGACTAATCACACTTGATGGCTACACCTTC.

This sequence joins TRBV9 and TRBJ2-2; TRBD1 aligns across 8 bases. The CDR3 contains 16 residues. After removal of 4 bases from V and 3 bases from J, the junction contained 8 bases not matched to a gene. CDR1 is SGDLS, CDR2 YYNGEE, per germline. CDR3 sequence: CASSPLRQGYTGELFF. In nucleotides, the CDR3 is TGTGCCAGCAGCCCCCTCAGACAGGGGTACACCGGGGAGCTGTTTTTT.

This clone showed up just a few times. J is TRBJ1-5 and V is TRBV19; D not resolved. The V gene's germline CDR1 is LNHDA and CDR2 SQIVND (reference sequence). The V and J ends lost 4 bases and 2 bases respectively, with 3 bases between them. CDR3 length: 12 amino acids. The CDR3 coding sequence is TGTGCCAGTAGTACTGGCAATCAGCCCCAGCATTTT. Its protein product is CASSTGNQPQHF. The variable domain in full, completed from reference TRBV19 and TRBJ1-5, reads DGGITQSPKYLFRKEGQNVTLSCEQNLNHDAMYWYRQDPGQGLRLIYYSQIVNDFQKGDIAEGYSVSREKKESFPLTVTSAQKNPTAFYLCASSTGNQPQHFGDGTRLSIL.

The CDR3 nucleotides read TGTGCCAGCAGCTCGACTAGCGGCTATTACAATGAGCAGTTCTTC. This translates into CASSSTSGYYNEQFF. The genes are TRBV7-9 and TRBJ2-1, with TRBD2 matching 9 bases. The CDR3 is made up of 15 amino acids. From germline, CDR1 is SEHNR and CDR2 FQNEAQ (reference sequence). The trim removed 4 bases at V and 4 bases at J, leaving 5 bases unmatched.

The chain couples TRBV5-5 to TRBJ1-5; 9 bases map to TRBD1. With V trimmed by 2 bases and J by 3 bases, 3 bases remained unmatched. This CDR3 has 15 residues. CDR1 and CDR2 (germline): SGHKS, YYEKEE (reference sequence). The CDR3 loop is CASSLQGANNQPQHF. CDR3 nucleotide sequence: TGTGCCAGCAGCTTACAGGGGGCCAACAATCAGCCCCAGCATTTT.

CDR3 sequence reads: CASSFAGAGSPLHF. CDR3 coding DNA: TGTGCCAGCAGTTTCGCAGGGGCAGGTTCACCCCTCCACTTT. The genes are TRBV27 and TRBJ1-6; a weak D match, TRBD1 (6 bases). V was cut by 3 bases and J by 9 bases, with 12 bases left in between. The CDR3 covers 14 residues. CDR1 and CDR2 from the germline V gene are MNHEY and SMNVEV (reference sequence).

This chain uses TRBV27 with TRBJ1-5; D gene uncertain. The ends were cut back, 5 bases at V and 6 bases at J, with 14 bases in the middle. This CDR3 contains 14 residues. Germline V CDR1 and CDR2: MNHEY, SMNVEV (reference sequence). CDR3 in DNA: TGTGCCAGCAGTCGCCCCGGGTTAGGTCAGCCCCAGCATTTT. Encoded protein: CASSRPGLGQPQHF.

This CDR3 reads CASSPPPSGAYNEQFF. CDR3 nucleotide sequence: TGTGCCAGCAGTCCCCCCCCCAGCGGGGCATACAATGAGCAGTTCTTC. The chain is built from TRBV27 and TRBJ2-1; 7 bases are a match to TRBD2. CDR3 length: 16 amino acids. Trimming removed 5 bases from V and 4 bases from J; junction bases left unmatched: 11. The germline V gene has CDR1 MNHEY and CDR2 SMNVEV (reference sequence).

The J gene is TRBJ2-7, the V gene TRBV19; TRBD2 matches at 8 bases. The CDR3 is made up of 16 amino acids. The ends lost 1 base at V and 6 bases at J; junction bases unmatched: 11. Germline assignment: CDR1 LNHDA and CDR2 SQIVND (reference sequence). The DNA of the CDR3 is TGTGCCAGTAGTATAGCCGATGCGGGAGGCAATCGCGAGCAGTACTTC. Translated: CASSIADAGGNREQYF.

The rearrangement joins TRBV9 to TRBJ2-1; TRBD2 matches 12 bases. This CDR3 contains 17 residues. Germline CDR1 and CDR2: SGDLS and YYNGEE. V was pared by 0 bases and J by 6 bases, with 7 bases of the junction left unmatched. CDR3 in DNA: TGTGCCAGCAGCGTAGACCTAGCGGGAGGGGTTCGCAATGAGCAGTTCTTC. It encodes CASSVDLAGGVRNEQFF. Filled out from reference TRBV9 and TRBJ2-1, the complete variable domain reads DSGVTQTPKHLITATGQRVTLRCSPRSGDLSVYWYQQSLDQGLQFLIQYYNGEERAKGNILERFSAQQFPDLHSELNLSSLELGDSALYFCASSVDLAGGVRNEQFFGPGTRLTVL.

The rearrangement links TRBV10-3 to TRBJ2-3; the match to TRBD2 covers 7 bases. CDR1 is ENHRY, CDR2 SYGVKD, per germline. The J segment lost 1 base and the V segment lost 6 bases, leaving 7 bases of the junction unmatched. The CDR3 runs to 15 residues. In nucleotides, the CDR3 is TGTGCCATCAGAGAGCCGGGAGGAGGCACAGATACGCAGTATTTT. This translates into CAIREPGGGTDTQYF.

This clone is a singleton in its sample. The chain uses TRBV7-9 and TRBJ1-4; the D gene is possibly TRBD1 (5 bases). CDR3 length: 16 amino acids. The germline gives CDR1 SEHNR, CDR2 FQNEAQ (reference sequence). V gave up 0 bases and J gave up 8 bases, with 16 bases separating them. The CDR3, as DNA: TGTGCCAGCAGCTTAGCGTGGTGGCAGGGAGGAGAAAAACTGTTTTTT. Encoded protein: CASSLAWWQGGEKLFF.

In DNA form, the CDR3 reads TGTGCCAGCAGTTACCGGGACATCTCCTACAATGAGCAGTTCTTC. This translates into CASSYRDISYNEQFF. The chain links TRBV6-6 to TRBJ2-1; perhaps TRBD1 as D (6 bases). Germline values: CDR1 MNHNY, CDR2 SVGAGI (reference sequence). Deletions cut 2 bases from V and 0 bases from J, with 8 bases between. There are 15 residues in the CDR3.

The chain uses TRBV18 and TRBJ1-3; D ambiguous. This CDR3 is built from 14 residues. CDR1 is KGHSH, CDR2 LQKENI, per germline. V lost 3 bases and J lost 2, with 8 bases in between. This CDR3 reads CASSPSGAGNTIYF. The CDR3, as DNA: TGTGCCAGCTCACCCTCAGGTGCTGGAAACACCATATATTTT.

The chain links TRBV5-1 to TRBJ1-4, with unresolved D. CDR1 and CDR2 (germline): SGHRS, YFSETQ. The CDR3 runs to 14 residues. V shed 7 bases and J shed 0 bases, with 10 bases lying between them. The chain's CDR3 is CASSLGSTNEKLFF. CDR3 nucleotide sequence: TGCGCCAGCTCACTTGGTTCAACTAATGAAAAACTGTTTTTT.

The rearrangement joins TRBV10-3 to TRBJ1-1, with 9 nucleotides matching TRBD1. The CDR3 is 17 amino acids. Trimming cost V 8 bases and J 1 base; bases outside gene matches: 14. Per germline, CDR1 ENHRY and CDR2 SYGVKD. This chain's CDR3 is CAISQTGTGLRNTEAFF. The CDR3 region has the DNA TGTGCCATCTCCCAAACTGGGACAGGGCTGAGGAACACTGAAGCTTTCTTT.